The 5 T cell receptor beta chains reported below all come from one sample, sequenced in a study of early T cells in non-severe SARS-CoV-2 infection. TCRdb recomputed calls from the 5' RACE reads with MiXCR, one row per CDR3 protein. The table has tens of thousands of distinct CDR3 sequences, approximately 14% seen once. The sample in question was whole blood, obtained at baseline. These receptor sequences come from an adult who was a healthcare worker with PCR-confirmed SARS-CoV-2 infection or an uninfected control (not recorded which).

This clonotype showed up many times. J is TRBJ2-3 and V is TRBV27; D gene unclear. V was clipped by 2 bases and J by 5 bases, with 8 bases between them. The CDR3 consists of 13 residues. The V gene's germline CDR1 is MNHEY and CDR2 SMNVEV (reference sequence). The CDR3 reads CASSLASVDTQYF. The CDR3 bases are TGTGCCAGCAGTTTAGCGTCGGTAGATACGCAGTATTTT.

As to this clonotype: Relative to the germline gene, one junction end is altered; a read error may explain this. The chain uses TRBV28 and TRBJ1-1; 9 bases fit TRBD1. This CDR3 is 16 amino acids long. Germline lookup yields CDR1 MDHEN and CDR2 SYDVKM. The CDR3 region has the DNA TGTGTCAGCAGTTTACCCGGACAGGGGCGGTGGACTGAAGCTTTCTTT. Its translation: CVSSLPGQGRWTEAFF.

This clonotype was picked up many times. The J gene is TRBJ2-1, the V gene TRBV7-6; D may be TRBD1 (5 bases). V gave up 0 bases and J gave up 4 bases, with 16 bases separating them. Germline CDR1 is SGHVS and CDR2 is FNYEAQ. The CDR3 is 17 amino acids. CDR3 in DNA: TGTGCCAGCAGCTTAGCAATAAAGGGGCGAGGATACAATGAGCAGTTCTTC. It yields the protein CASSLAIKGRGYNEQFF.

The genes are TRBV28 and TRBJ2-4, with TRBD1 identical over 11 bases. CDR3 size: 13 residues. V lost 6 bases to trimming and J lost 13 bases; unmatched junction nucleotides: 8. Per germline, CDR1 MDHEN and CDR2 SYDVKM. Here the CDR3 DNA reads TGTGCCAGCAGCGCCGTCCGGGACAGGGGGCAGTACTTC. As protein: CASSAVRDRGQYF.

V and J are TRBV11-2 and TRBJ2-1; no firm D call. From germline, CDR1 is SGHAT and CDR2 FQNNGV. The V gene lost 1 base and the J gene lost 2 bases, with 9 bases spanning the gap. This CDR3 is 15 amino acids long. The CDR3 bases are TGTGCCAGCAGCTTAGGTAGCCCCGCCTACAATGAGCAGTTCTTC. This sequence encodes CASSLGSPAYNEQFF.